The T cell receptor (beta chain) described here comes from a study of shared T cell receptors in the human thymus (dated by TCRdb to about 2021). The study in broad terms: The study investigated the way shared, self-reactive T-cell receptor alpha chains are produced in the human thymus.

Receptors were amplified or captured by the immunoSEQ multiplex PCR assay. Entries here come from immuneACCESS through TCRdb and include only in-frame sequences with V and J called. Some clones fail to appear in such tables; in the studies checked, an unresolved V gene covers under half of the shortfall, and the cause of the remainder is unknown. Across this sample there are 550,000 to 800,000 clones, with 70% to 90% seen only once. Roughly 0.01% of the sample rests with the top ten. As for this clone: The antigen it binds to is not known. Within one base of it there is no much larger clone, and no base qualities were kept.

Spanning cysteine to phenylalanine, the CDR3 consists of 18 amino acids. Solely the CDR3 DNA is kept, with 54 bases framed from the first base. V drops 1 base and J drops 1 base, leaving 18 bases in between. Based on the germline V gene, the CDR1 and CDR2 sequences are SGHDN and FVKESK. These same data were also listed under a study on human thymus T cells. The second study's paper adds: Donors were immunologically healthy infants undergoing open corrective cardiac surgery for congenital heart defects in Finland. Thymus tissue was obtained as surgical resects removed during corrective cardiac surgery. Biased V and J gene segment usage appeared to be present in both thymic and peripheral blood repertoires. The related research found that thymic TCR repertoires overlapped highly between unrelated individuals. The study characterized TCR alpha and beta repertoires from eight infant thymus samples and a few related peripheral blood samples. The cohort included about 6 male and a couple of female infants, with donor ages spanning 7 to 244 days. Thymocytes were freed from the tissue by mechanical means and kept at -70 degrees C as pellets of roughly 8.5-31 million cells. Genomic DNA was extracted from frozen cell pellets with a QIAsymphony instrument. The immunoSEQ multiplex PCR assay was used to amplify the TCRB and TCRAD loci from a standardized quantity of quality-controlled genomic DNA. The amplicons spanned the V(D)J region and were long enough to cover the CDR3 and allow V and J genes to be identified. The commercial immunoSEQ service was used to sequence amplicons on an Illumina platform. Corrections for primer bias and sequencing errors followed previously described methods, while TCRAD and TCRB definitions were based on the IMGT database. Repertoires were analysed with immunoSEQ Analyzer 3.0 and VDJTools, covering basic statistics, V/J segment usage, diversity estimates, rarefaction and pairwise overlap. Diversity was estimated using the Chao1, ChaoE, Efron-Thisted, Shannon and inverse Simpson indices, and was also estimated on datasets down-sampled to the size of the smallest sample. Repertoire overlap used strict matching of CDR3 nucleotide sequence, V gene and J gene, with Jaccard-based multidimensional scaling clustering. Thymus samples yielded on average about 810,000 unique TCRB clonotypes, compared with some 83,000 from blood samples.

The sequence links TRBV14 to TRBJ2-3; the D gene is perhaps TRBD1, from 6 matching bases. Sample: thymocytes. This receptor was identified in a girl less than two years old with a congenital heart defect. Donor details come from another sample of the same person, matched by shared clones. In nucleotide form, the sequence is TGTGCCAGCAGCCAAGGGGGACGAGGGGGAGAAGGCACAGATACGCAGTATTTT. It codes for CASSQGGRGGEGTDTQYF. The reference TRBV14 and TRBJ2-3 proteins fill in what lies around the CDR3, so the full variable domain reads EAGVTQFPSHSVIEKGQTVTLRCDPISGHDNLYWYRRVMGKEIKFLLHFVKESKQDESGMPNNRFLAERTGGTYSTLKVQPAELEDSGVYFCASSQGGRGGEGTDTQYFGPGTRLTVL.